The entry that follows covers one T cell receptor beta chain sequence. This specimen comes from a study of blood T cell repertoires in COVID-19. Background on the study: Donors in the United States, Italy and Spain gave samples during acute or convalescent COVID-19.

This CDR3 is 16 amino acids long. V lost 0 bases and J 6 bases, leaving 12 bases between the germline ends. Germline V gives CDR1 LGHDT, CDR2 YNNKEL (reference sequence). Methods used by the authors: Using reference gene primer amplification, nucleated cell counts were estimated. Using immunoSEQ multiplex PCR, the repertoire was profiled, and TCRdb retains in-frame clones only, with some absent. For V, J and clone size, that table is used; D and trimming come from the DNA. This sample has about 200,000 clones, with about 80% found just once. The gene calls are TRBV3-1 (or the pseudogene TRBV3-2) and TRBJ1-6; unclear D gene. The receptor was derived from a man between 60 and 75 years old with acute or convalescent COVID-19. The sample consisted of peripheral blood. CDR3 loop: CASSQDRQTSNSPLHF. The CDR3 DNA sequence: TGTGCCAGCAGCCAAGATAGACAAACCTCTAATTCACCCCTCCACTTT.